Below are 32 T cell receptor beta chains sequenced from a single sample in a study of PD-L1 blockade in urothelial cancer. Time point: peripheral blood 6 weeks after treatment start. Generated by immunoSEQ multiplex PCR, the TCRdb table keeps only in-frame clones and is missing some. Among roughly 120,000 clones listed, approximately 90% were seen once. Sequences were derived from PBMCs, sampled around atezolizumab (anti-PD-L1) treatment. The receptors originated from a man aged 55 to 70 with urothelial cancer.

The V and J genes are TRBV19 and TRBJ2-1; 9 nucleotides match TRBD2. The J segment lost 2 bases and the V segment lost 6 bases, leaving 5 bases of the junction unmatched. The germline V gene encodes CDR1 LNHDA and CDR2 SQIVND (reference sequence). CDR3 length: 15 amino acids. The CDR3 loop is CASRWAGGPYNEQFF. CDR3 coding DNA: TGTGCCAGTAGGTGGGCGGGGGGGCCCTACAATGAGCAGTTCTTC. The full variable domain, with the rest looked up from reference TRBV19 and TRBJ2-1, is DGGITQSPKYLFRKEGQNVTLSCEQNLNHDAMYWYRQDPGQGLRLIYYSQIVNDFQKGDIAEGYSVSREKKESFPLTVTSAQKNPTAFYLCASRWAGGPYNEQFFGPGTRLTVL.

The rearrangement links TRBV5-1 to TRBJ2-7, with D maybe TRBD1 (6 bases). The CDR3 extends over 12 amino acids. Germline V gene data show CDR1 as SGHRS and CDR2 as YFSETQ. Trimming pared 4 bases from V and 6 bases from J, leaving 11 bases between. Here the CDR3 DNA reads TGCGCCAGCAGCGCCTCAGGGGTCGAGCAGTACTTC. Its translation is CASSASGVEQYF.

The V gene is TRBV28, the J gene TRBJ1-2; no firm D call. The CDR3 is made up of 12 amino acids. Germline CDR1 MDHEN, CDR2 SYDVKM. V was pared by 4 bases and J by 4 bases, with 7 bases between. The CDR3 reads CASSSQVYGYTF. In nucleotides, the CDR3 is TGTGCCAGCAGTTCACAAGTCTATGGCTACACCTTC.

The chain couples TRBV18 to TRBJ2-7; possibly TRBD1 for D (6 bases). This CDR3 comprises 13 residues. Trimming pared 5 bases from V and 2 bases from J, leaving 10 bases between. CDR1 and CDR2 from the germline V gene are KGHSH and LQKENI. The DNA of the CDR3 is TGTGCCAGCTCAAACCGGGACACCTACGAGCAGTACTTC. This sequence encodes CASSNRDTYEQYF.

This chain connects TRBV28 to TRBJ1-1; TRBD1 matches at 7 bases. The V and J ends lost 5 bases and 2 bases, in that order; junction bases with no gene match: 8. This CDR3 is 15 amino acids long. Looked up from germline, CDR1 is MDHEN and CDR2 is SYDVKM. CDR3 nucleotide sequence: TGTGCCAGCAGTGATAGGACAGGATTCAACACTGAAGCTTTCTTT. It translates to CASSDRTGFNTEAFF. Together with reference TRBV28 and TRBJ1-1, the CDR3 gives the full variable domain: DVKVTQSSRYLVKRTGEKVFLECVQDMDHENMFWYRQDPGLGLRLIYFSYDVKMKEKGDIPEGYSVSREKKERFSLILESASTNQTSMYLCASSDRTGFNTEAFFGQGTRLTVV.

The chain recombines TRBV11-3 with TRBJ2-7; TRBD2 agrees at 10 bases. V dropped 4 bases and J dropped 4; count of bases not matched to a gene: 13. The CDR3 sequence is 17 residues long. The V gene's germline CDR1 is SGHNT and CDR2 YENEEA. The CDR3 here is CASSSGAGGPKSYEQYF. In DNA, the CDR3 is TGTGCCAGCAGCTCAGGAGCGGGGGGGCCGAAATCGTACGAGCAGTACTTC.

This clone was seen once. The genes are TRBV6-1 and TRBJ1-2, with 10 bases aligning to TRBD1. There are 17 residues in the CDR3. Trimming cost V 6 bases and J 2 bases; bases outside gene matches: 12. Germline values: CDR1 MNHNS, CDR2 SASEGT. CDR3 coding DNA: TGTGCCAGCAGAGAATTCCTGGGACAGGGGAGAAACTATGGCTACACCTTC. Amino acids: CASREFLGQGRNYGYTF.

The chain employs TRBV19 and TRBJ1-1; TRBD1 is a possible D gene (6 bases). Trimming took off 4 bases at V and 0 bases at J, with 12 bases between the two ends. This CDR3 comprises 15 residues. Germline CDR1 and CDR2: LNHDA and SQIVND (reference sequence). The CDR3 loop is CASSNHRVMNTEAFF. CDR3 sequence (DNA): TGTGCCAGTAGTAACCACAGGGTAATGAACACTGAAGCTTTCTTT.

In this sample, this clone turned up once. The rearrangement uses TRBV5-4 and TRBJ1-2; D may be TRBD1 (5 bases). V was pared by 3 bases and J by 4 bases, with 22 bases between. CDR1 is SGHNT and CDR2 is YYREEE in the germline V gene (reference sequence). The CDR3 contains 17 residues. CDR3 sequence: CASSSPDSRLVSYGYTF. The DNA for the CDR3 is TGTGCCAGCAGCTCCCCCGACAGCCGGCTTGTAAGCTATGGCTACACCTTC. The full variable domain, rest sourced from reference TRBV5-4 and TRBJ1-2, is ETGVTQSPTHLIKTRGQQVTLRCSSQSGHNTVSWYQQALGQGPQFIFQYYREEENGRGNFPPRFSGLQFPNYSSELNVNALELDDSALYLCASSSPDSRLVSYGYTFGSGTRLTVV.

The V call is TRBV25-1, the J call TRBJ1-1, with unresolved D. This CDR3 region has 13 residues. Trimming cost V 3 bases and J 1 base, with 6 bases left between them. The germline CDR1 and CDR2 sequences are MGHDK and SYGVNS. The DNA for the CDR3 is TGTGCCAGCAGTGACATGTGGAACACTGAAGCTTTCTTT. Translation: CASSDMWNTEAFF. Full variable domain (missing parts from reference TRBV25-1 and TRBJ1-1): EADIYQTPRYLVIGTGKKITLECSQTMGHDKMYWYQQDPGMELHLIHYSYGVNSTEKGDLSSESTVSRIRTEHFPLTLESARPSHTSQYLCASSDMWNTEAFFGQGTRLTVV.

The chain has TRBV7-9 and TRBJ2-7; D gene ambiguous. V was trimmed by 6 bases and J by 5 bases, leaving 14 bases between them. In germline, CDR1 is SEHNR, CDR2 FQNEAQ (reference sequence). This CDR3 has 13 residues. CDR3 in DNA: TGTGCCAGCAGTTCTCAACTCCCCAACGAGCAGTACTTC. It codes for CASSSQLPNEQYF.

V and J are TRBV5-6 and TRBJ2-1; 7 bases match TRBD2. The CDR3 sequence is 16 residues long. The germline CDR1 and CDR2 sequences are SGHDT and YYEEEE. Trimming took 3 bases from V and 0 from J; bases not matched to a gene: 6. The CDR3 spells CASSSGGLSSYNEQFF. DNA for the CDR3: TGTGCCAGCAGCTCGGGAGGCTTGAGCTCCTACAATGAGCAGTTCTTC.

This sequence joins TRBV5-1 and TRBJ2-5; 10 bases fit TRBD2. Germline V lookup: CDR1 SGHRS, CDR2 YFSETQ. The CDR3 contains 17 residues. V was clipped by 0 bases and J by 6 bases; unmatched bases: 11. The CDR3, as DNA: TGCGCCAGCAGCTTGGAAGGTCTAGCGGGGGTACTGAAGACCCAGTACTTC. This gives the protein CASSLEGLAGVLKTQYF.

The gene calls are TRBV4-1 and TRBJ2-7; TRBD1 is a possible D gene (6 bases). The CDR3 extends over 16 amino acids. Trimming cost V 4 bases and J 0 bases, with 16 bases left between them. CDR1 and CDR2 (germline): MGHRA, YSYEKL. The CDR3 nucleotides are TGCGCCAGCAGCCTTATATCGACAGGAAGCTCCTACGAGCAGTACTTC. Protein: CASSLISTGSSYEQYF.

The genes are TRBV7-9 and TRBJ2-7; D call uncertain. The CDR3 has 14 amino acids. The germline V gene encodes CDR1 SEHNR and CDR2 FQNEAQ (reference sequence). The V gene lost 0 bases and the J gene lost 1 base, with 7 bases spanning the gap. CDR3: CASSLAGMSYEQYF. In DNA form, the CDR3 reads TGTGCCAGCAGCTTAGCGGGCATGTCCTACGAGCAGTACTTC.

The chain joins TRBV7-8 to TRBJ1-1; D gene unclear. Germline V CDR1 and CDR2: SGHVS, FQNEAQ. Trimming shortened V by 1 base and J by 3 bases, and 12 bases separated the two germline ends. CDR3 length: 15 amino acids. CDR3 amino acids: CASSLVALGDTEAFF. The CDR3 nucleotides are TGTGCCAGCAGCTTAGTGGCGTTGGGCGACACTGAAGCTTTCTTT.

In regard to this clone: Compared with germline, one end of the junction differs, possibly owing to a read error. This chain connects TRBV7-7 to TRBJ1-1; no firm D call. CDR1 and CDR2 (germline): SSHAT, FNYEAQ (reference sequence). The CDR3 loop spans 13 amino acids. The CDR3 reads CASSQALNTEAFF. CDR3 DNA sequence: TGTGCTAGCAGTCAGGCCCTGAACACTGAAGCTTTCTTT. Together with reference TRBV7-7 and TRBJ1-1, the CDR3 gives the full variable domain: GAGVSQSPRYKVTKRGQDVTLRCDPISSHATLYWYQQALGQGPEFLTYFNYEAQPDKSGLPSDRFSAERPEGSISTLTIQRTEQRDSAMYRCASSQALNTEAFFGQGTRLTVV.

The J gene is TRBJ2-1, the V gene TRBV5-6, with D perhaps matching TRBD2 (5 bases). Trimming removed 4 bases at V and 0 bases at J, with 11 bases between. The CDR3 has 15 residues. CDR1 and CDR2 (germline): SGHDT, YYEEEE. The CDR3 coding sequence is TGTGCCAGCAGCACGGACCGGGGCTCCTACAATGAGCAGTTCTTC. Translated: CASSTDRGSYNEQFF.

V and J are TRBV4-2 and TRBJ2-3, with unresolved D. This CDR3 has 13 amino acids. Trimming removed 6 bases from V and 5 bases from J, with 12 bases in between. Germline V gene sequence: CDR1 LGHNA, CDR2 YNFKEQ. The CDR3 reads CASRLSVGDTQYF. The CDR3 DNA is TGTGCCAGCAGACTATCTGTTGGAGATACGCAGTATTTT.

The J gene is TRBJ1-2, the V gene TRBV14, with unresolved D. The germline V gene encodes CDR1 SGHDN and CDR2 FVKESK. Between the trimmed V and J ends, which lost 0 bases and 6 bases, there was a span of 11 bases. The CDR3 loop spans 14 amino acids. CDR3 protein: CASSQEVGFNGYTF. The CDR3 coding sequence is TGTGCCAGCAGCCAAGAAGTCGGGTTTAATGGCTACACCTTC.

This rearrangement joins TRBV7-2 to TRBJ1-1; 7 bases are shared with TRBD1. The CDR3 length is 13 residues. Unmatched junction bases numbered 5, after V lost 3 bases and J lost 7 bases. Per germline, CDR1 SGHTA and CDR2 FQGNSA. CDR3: CASSFGTANEAFF. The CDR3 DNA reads TGTGCCAGCAGCTTTGGGACAGCTAATGAAGCTTTCTTT.

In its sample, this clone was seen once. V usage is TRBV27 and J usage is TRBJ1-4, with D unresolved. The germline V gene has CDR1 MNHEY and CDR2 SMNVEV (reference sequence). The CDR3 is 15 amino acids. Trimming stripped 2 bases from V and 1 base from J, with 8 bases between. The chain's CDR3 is CASSLMAGTNEKLFF. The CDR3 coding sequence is TGTGCCAGCAGTTTAATGGCGGGAACTAATGAAAAACTGTTTTTT.

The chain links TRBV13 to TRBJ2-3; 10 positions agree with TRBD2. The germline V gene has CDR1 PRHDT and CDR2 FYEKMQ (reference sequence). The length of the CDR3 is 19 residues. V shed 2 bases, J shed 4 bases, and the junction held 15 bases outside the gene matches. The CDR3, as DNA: TGTGCCAGCAGCTTACGACCTCGGACTAGCGGTCGGGCGTCAGATACGCAGTATTTT. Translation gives CASSLRPRTSGRASDTQYF.

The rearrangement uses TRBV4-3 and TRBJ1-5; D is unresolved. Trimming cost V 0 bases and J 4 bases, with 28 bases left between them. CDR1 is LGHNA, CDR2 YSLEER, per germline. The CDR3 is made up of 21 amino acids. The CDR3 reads CASSQDLLGQEALFGNQPQHF. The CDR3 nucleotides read TGCGCCAGCAGCCAAGATTTGCTCGGGCAGGAGGCCCTTTTTGGAAATCAGCCCCAGCATTTT.

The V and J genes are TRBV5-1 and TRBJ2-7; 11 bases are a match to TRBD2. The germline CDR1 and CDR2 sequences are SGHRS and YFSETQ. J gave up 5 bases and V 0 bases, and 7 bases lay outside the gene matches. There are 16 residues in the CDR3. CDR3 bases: TGCGCCAGCAGCTTGGCCCTAGCGGGAGGATTCGACGAGCAGTACTTC. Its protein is CASSLALAGGFDEQYF.

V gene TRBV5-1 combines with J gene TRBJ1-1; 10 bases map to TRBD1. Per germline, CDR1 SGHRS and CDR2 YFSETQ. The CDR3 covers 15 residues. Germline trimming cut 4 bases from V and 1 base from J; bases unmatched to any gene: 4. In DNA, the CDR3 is TGCGCCAGCAGCCTGAGGACAGGGGGGAACACTGAAGCTTTCTTT. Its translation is CASSLRTGGNTEAFF. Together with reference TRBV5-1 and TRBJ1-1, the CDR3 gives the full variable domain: KAGVTQTPRYLIKTRGQQVTLSCSPISGHRSVSWYQQTPGQGLQFLFEYFSETQRNKGNFPGRFSGRQFSNSRSEMNVSTLELGDSALYLCASSLRTGGNTEAFFGQGTRLTVV.

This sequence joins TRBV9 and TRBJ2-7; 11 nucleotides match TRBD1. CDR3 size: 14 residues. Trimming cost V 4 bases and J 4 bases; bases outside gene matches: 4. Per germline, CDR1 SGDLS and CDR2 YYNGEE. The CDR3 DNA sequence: TGTGCCAGCAGCTCCGGGACAGGGGGGTACGAGCAGTACTTC. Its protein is CASSSGTGGYEQYF.

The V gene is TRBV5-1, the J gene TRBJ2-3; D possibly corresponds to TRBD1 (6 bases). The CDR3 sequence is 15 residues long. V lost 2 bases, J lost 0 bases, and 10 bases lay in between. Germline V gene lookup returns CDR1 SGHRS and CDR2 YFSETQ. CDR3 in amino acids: CASSFGQSSTDTQYF. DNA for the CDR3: TGCGCCAGCAGCTTCGGACAGTCTAGCACAGATACGCAGTATTTT.

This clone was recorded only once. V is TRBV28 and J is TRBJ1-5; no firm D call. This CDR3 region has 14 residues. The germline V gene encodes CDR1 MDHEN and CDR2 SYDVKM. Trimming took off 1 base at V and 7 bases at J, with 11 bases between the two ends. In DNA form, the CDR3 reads TGTGCCAGCAGTTTATCTGGGGAGACCCAGCCCCAGCATTTT. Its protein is CASSLSGETQPQHF.

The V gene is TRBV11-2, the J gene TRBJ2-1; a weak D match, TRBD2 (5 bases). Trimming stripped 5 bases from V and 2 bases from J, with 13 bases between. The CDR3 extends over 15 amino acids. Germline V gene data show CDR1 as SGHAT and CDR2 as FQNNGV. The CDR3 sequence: CASSPDASPYNEQFF. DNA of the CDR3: TGTGCCAGCAGCCCCGACGCTAGCCCCTACAATGAGCAGTTCTTC.

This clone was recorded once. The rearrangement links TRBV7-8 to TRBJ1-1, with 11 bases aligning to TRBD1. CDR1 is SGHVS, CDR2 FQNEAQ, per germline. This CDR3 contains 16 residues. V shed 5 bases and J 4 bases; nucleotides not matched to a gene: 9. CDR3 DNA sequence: TGTGCCAGCAGCCTTTACCTCGGGACAGGGGGCACTGAAGCTTTCTTT. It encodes CASSLYLGTGGTEAFF.

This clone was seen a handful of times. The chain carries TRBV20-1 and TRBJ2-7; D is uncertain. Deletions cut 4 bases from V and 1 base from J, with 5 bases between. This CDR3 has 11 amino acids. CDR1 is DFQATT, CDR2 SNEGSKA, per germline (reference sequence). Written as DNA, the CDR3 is TGCAGTGCTACCAGGTCCTACGAGCAGTACTTC. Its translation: CSATRSYEQYF.